These T cell receptor beta chains were read from a single sample in a study of CD8+CD57+ T cells in acquired aplastic anemia. TCRdb passed the reads through MiXCR, listing each CDR3 protein once. Found here are some 190,000 distinct CDR3 sequences, 40% to 55% of them singletons; the top ten hold 2.5% to 3.5%. Sequenced input: sorted CD4+, CD8+, or CD8+CD57+ T cells (not recorded which) from PBMCs. The receptors originated from a human donor in good health. The CDR3 runs from the conserved cysteine through the conserved F or W. The order of the fields is V gene, clone size, D gene, J gene, CDR3 DNA, CDR3 protein. D genes are given only for firm matches. Size values are once, few and many counts, or a class for expanded clones, and some rows have none.

V: TRBV6-1
size: many
D: TRBD2
J: TRBJ2-7
DNA: TGTGCCAGCAGTGACCGACTAGCGGGAGGGCCCTACGAGCAGTACTTC
CDR3: CASSDRLAGGPYEQYF

V: TRBV24-1
size: many
D: TRBD1
J: TRBJ2-1
DNA: TGTGCCACCAAGGGGACAGGGATCCATGAGCAGTTCTTC
CDR3: CATKGTGIHEQFF

V: TRBV3-1
size: many
D: -
J: TRBJ1-1
DNA: TGTGCCAGCAGCAGGACGGGCATGAACACTGAAGCTTTCTTT
CDR3: CASSRTGMNTEAFF

V: TRBV5-5
size: -
D: -
J: TRBJ2-7
DNA: TGTGCCAGCAGCTTCACAGGCGAGAGGGCCTACGAGCAGTACTTC
CDR3: CASSFTGERAYEQYF

V: TRBV10-1
size: -
D: TRBD2
J: TRBJ2-5
DNA: TGCGCCAGCAGTGAACGGGAGGGGGAGACCCAGTACTTC
CDR3: CASSEREGETQYF

V: TRBV13
size: many
D: -
J: TRBJ1-1
DNA: TGTGCCAGCAGCCCCGACCGAGGATGGACTGAAGCTTTCTTT
CDR3: CASSPDRGWTEAFF

V: TRBV6-1
size: -
D: TRBD1
J: TRBJ1-2
DNA: TGTGCCAGCGGGGACAGGGTCTCTGGAAACACCTTC
CDR3: CASGDRVSGNTF

V: TRBV2
size: many
D: -
J: TRBJ1-5
DNA: TGTGCCAGCAGTGAAGCGTGGGGTTCGGATCAGCCCCAGCATTTT
CDR3: CASSEAWGSDQPQHF

V: TRBV5-1
size: many
D: TRBD1
J: TRBJ2-7
DNA: TGCGCCAGCAGCTTGGACAGGGGGCATGACGAGCAGTACTTC
CDR3: CASSLDRGHDEQYF

V: TRBV20-1
size: -
D: TRBD1
J: TRBJ2-5
DNA: TGCAGTGCAGAGGACAGGGAAGAGACCCAGTACTTC
CDR3: CSAEDREETQYF

V: TRBV29-1
size: -
D: -
J: TRBJ2-5
DNA: TGCAGCGTTGAACCGATAAGGGCGGGAGAGACCCAGTACTTC
CDR3: CSVEPIRAGETQYF

V: TRBV15
size: -
D: -
J: TRBJ1-2
DNA: TGTGCCACCAGCAGAGAGATCCTGATGGGGGGCACCTACACCTTC
CDR3: CATSREILMGGTYTF

V: TRBV29-1
size: -
D: TRBD2
J: TRBJ2-2
DNA: TGCAGCGTTGAGCTTAGCGGGTCGAACACCGGGGAGCTGTTTTTT
CDR3: CSVELSGSNTGELFF

V: TRBV5-1
size: -
D: TRBD1
J: TRBJ1-2
DNA: TGCGCCAGCAGCGAAGGACAGGGGGGTGGCTACACCTTC
CDR3: CASSEGQGGGYTF

V: TRBV5-1
size: many
D: -
J: TRBJ1-3
DNA: TGCGCCAGCAGCCTGGGACACCCAAGCTCTGGAAACACCATATATTTT
CDR3: CASSLGHPSSGNTIYF

V: TRBV20-1
size: many
D: -
J: TRBJ2-3
DNA: TGCAGTGCTAGCTACTTAGTCAACACAGATACGCAGTATTTT
CDR3: CSASYLVNTDTQYF

V: TRBV19
size: -
D: TRBD1
J: TRBJ1-1
DNA: TGTGCCAGTAAGGGGGACAGAAACACTGAAGCTTTCTTT
CDR3: CASKGDRNTEAFF

V: TRBV7-2
size: many
D: TRBD2
J: TRBJ2-7
DNA: TGTGCCAGCAGCTTGCCGGGACTAGCAGGGTACGAGCAGTACTTC
CDR3: CASSLPGLAGYEQYF

V: TRBV27
size: -
D: -
J: TRBJ1-1
DNA: TGTGCCAGCCAGAAGGCAGAGAACACTGAAGCTTTCTTT
CDR3: CASQKAENTEAFF

V: TRBV14
size: many
D: TRBD2
J: TRBJ2-3
DNA: TGTGCCAGCAGCCAAGAAATAGGAGGTACTAGCGCAGATACGCAGTATTTT
CDR3: CASSQEIGGTSADTQYF

V: TRBV6-2/TRBV6-3
size: -
D: TRBD2
J: TRBJ2-3
DNA: TGTGCCAGCAGTTACCGGGCGTTCGAACTAGCGGGAGTTGAAGATACGCAGTATTTT
CDR3: CASSYRAFELAGVEDTQYF

V: TRBV2
size: -
D: -
J: TRBJ1-1
DNA: TGTGCCAGCAGTGAAGACTGGGACGTTGACAAAGCTTTCTTT
CDR3: CASSEDWDVDKAFF